The 21 T cell receptor beta chains listed next were all sequenced from one sample in a study of blood T cells in healthy people across ages. It was with a sample-barcoded 5' primer and a J-beta primer mix that a second PCR of roughly 7 to 12 cycles was run. TCRdb ran MiXCR on the 5' RACE reads and lists one entry per CDR3 protein. The sample lists roughly 1.4 million distinct CDR3 sequences; 59% were seen once. Input material: blood. All receptors come from a man aged 18 to 29 in good health.

This clonotype occurred once. The genes are TRBV20-1 and TRBJ2-3; maybe TRBD1 (5 bases). This CDR3 is 11 amino acids long. Per the germline V gene, CDR1 is DFQATT and CDR2 is SNEGSKA (reference sequence). V shed 7 bases and J shed 5 bases, with 10 bases lying between them. This CDR3 is CSGQGKDTQYF. CDR3 nucleotides: TGCAGTGGGCAGGGCAAAGATACGCAGTATTTT.

J is TRBJ2-5 and V is TRBV7-9; maybe TRBD1 (7 bases). The DNA end is more similar to TRBJ2-7, so the J call may be wrong. Per the germline V gene, CDR1 is SEHNR and CDR2 is FQNEAQ (reference sequence). The CDR3 totals 14 residues. The CDR3, as DNA: TGTGCCAGCGAAGGGGGCCTGGGGGGATACGAGCAGTACTTC. Translation gives CASEGGLGGYEQYF.

The chain's CDR3 is CSSAWGRAYEQYF. CDR3 nucleotides: TGCAGCTCTGCATGGGGGAGGGCCTACGAGCAGTACTTC. This rearrangement joins TRBV29-1 to TRBJ2-5; 7 bases align to TRBD2. Gene TRBJ2-7 matches the end of the DNA better, so the J call may be wrong. The length of the CDR3 is 13 residues. Germline V gene lookup returns CDR1 SQVTM and CDR2 ANQGSEA.

The rearrangement links TRBV27 to TRBJ2-7; D is perhaps TRBD1 or TRBD2 (5 bases each). The CDR3 is 15 residues long. The V gene lost 4 bases and the J gene lost 3 bases, with 16 bases spanning the gap. Per the germline V gene, CDR1 is MNHEY and CDR2 is SMNVEV (reference sequence). The CDR3 sequence is CASSSAQGACYEQYF. The CDR3 DNA reads TGTGCCAGCAGTTCGGCGCAGGGAGCCTGCTACGAGCAGTACTTC.

The rearrangement links TRBV10-3 to TRBJ2-1, with 9 positions matching TRBD2. The CDR3 extends over 14 amino acids. The junction had 9 bases not matched to a gene; V was cut back by 8 bases and J by 7 bases. Per the germline V gene, CDR1 is ENHRY and CDR2 is SYGVKD. CDR3 DNA sequence: TGTGCCATCGGTAGCGGGAGTGTGGTTAATGAGCAGTTCTTC. Residues: CAIGSGSVVNEQFF.

The V call is TRBV3-1, the J call TRBJ2-3; maybe TRBD2 (6 bases). V was trimmed by 5 bases and J by 7 bases, leaving 22 bases between them. Germline V gene data show CDR1 as LGHDT and CDR2 as YNNKEL (reference sequence). The CDR3 spans 16 residues. As DNA, the CDR3 is TGTGCCAGCAGCTTCGCCCCGGACACCGGGACTCATACGCAGTATTTT. Translating gives CASSFAPDTGTHTQYF.

The chain uses TRBV11-2 and TRBJ1-1, with no clear D. Between the trimmed V and J ends, which lost 5 bases and 1 base, there was a span of 20 bases. Germline CDR1 SGHAT, CDR2 FQNNGV. The CDR3 contains 17 residues. The CDR3 DNA is TGTGCCAGCAGCGCCGTCCCCTCTGGATTTAGGAACACTGAAGCTTTCTTT. This encodes CASSAVPSGFRNTEAFF.

The rearrangement joins TRBV3-1 to TRBJ2-1; 10 bases line up with TRBD2. The CDR3 extends over 16 amino acids. The V gene's germline CDR1 is LGHDT and CDR2 YNNKEL (reference sequence). Trimming removed 5 bases from V and 3 bases from J; junction bases left unmatched: 7. CDR3 sequence: CASSSMTSGYYNEQFF. In DNA form, the CDR3 reads TGTGCCAGCAGCTCAATGACTAGCGGGTACTACAATGAGCAGTTCTTC.

This rearrangement joins TRBV15 to TRBJ1-2; the match to TRBD1 covers 10 bases. Germline V lookup: CDR1 LNHNV, CDR2 YYDKDF (reference sequence). V was pared by 7 bases and J by 4 bases, with 6 bases of the junction left unmatched. The CDR3 spans 14 residues. The CDR3 region is CATKGDRGSYGYTF. CDR3 sequence (DNA): TGTGCCACCAAAGGGGACAGGGGATCCTATGGCTACACCTTC.

The V gene is TRBV29-1, the J gene TRBJ2-7; 8 nucleotides agree with TRBD2. With 2 bases clipped from V and 4 bases from J, the junction kept 10 bases outside the gene matches. The germline V gene encodes CDR1 SQVTM and CDR2 ANQGSEA. The CDR3 consists of 15 residues. CDR3 in DNA: TGCAGCGTTGAATTCGGGAGCGGGGGCCCTTACGAGCAGTACTTC. Protein: CSVEFGSGGPYEQYF.

Here the CDR3 DNA reads TGTGCCAGCAGCCAGGGGGTCGCTGAAGCTTTCTTT. Translation gives CASSQGVAEAFF. The chain links TRBV4-2 to TRBJ1-1, with D possibly matching TRBD1 (5 bases). V was shortened by 3 bases and J by 6 bases, with 8 bases between the two germline ends. From germline, CDR1 is LGHNA and CDR2 YNFKEQ. CDR3 length: 12 residues.

J is TRBJ1-6 and V is TRBV19; D remains unclear. The CDR3 consists of 14 residues. Per germline, CDR1 LNHDA and CDR2 SQIVND (reference sequence). The DNA of the CDR3 is TGTACCACTAGTTTCCGTTTAGACGCGTCACCCCTCCACTTT. Translation: CTTSFRLDASPLHF. The variable domain in full, with the rest retrieved from reference TRBV19 and TRBJ1-6, is DGGITQSPKYLFRKEGQNVTLSCEQNLNHDAMYWYRQDPGQGLRLIYYSQIVNDFQKGDIAEGYSVSREKKESFPLTVTSAQKNPTAFYLCTTSFRLDASPLHFGNGTRLTVT.

With regard to this clonotype: At one end the junction does not follow the germline gene, possibly because of a read error. J is TRBJ1-2 and V is TRBV4-3, with 10 bases identical to TRBD1. Germline V gene data show CDR1 as LGHNA and CDR2 as YSLEER. The CDR3 is 15 amino acids. The CDR3, as DNA: TGCGCCTGCAGCCAATATGCCGGGACAGGGGTTGGCTACACCTTC. It specifies CACSQYAGTGVGYTF.

The chain employs TRBV27 and TRBJ2-7; TRBD2 matches at 9 bases. With 5 bases clipped from V and 3 bases from J, the junction kept 8 bases outside the gene matches. The CDR3 has 15 amino acids. Germline assignment: CDR1 MNHEY and CDR2 SMNVEV (reference sequence). CDR3 bases: TGTGCCAGCAGTCGCGGGAGCGGGGGGTACTACGAGCAGTACTTC. Translating it yields CASSRGSGGYYEQYF.

The chain recombines TRBV7-2 with TRBJ1-2; TRBD1 agrees at 10 bases. The J segment lost 5 bases and the V segment lost 8 bases, leaving 11 bases of the junction unmatched. The CDR3 totals 15 residues. CDR1 is SGHTA, CDR2 FQGNSA, per germline. In nucleotides, the CDR3 is TGTGCCAGCGAGGTCGGGGGACAGGGGATTTATGGCTACACCTTC. This sequence encodes CASEVGGQGIYGYTF.

This CDR3 is CASSQELTWGEQFF. The CDR3 coding sequence is TGCGCCAGCAGCCAAGAGCTGACATGGGGTGAGCAGTTCTTC. The rearrangement joins TRBV4-3 to TRBJ2-1; no reliable D call. Trimming removed 0 bases at V and 9 bases at J, with 12 bases between. Germline CDR1 reads LGHNA; CDR2 reads YSLEER. This CDR3 comprises 14 residues.

By its share, this clonotype is large. This chain joins TRBV13 and TRBJ2-5, with D perhaps TRBD2 (6 bases). Trimming took 2 bases from V and 1 from J, leaving 14 bases between them. CDR1 is PRHDT and CDR2 is FYEKMQ in the germline V gene (reference sequence). CDR3 length equals 16 residues. CDR3 residues: CASSLRGDGGQETQYF. The DNA of the CDR3 is TGTGCCAGCAGCTTAAGGGGAGACGGGGGCCAAGAGACCCAGTACTTC.

This clonotype was detected only once. This rearrangement joins TRBV20-1 to TRBJ1-6; D may be TRBD1 (5 bases). Germline-derived CDR1 and CDR2 are DFQATT and SNEGSKA (reference sequence). Trimming pared 3 bases from V and 7 bases from J, leaving 10 bases between. The CDR3 is made up of 13 amino acids. CDR3 DNA sequence: TGCAGTGCTAGGGCCGGGGCGAATTCACCCCTCCACTTT. Translation: CSARAGANSPLHF.

This clonotype appeared a few times. The rearrangement links TRBV6-6 to TRBJ2-1; D gene ambiguous. The CDR3 is 14 residues long. Germline V gene data show CDR1 as MNHNY and CDR2 as SVGAGI (reference sequence). Trimming pared 5 bases from V and 7 bases from J, leaving 15 bases between. The CDR3 loop reads CASSGPPLGNEQFF. CDR3 DNA: TGTGCCAGCAGTGGACCGCCTTTGGGTAATGAGCAGTTCTTC.

The V gene is TRBV14, the J gene TRBJ1-6; TRBD1 might be the D (5 bases). Germline CDR1 SGHDN, CDR2 FVKESK. The CDR3 spans 14 residues. V lost 8 bases, J lost 9 bases, and 17 bases lay in between. CDR3 in DNA: TGTGCCAGCTCCTACGCCGGGGCTAGTTCACCCCTCCACTTT. As protein: CASSYAGASSPLHF.

The sample holds one count of this clonotype. The chain recombines TRBV20-1 with TRBJ2-1; 8 nucleotides agree with TRBD2. The CDR3 contains 13 residues. J lost 10 bases, V lost 6 bases, and 11 bases had no gene match. Germline values: CDR1 DFQATT, CDR2 SNEGSKA (reference sequence). Here the CDR3 DNA reads TGCAGTGCCCCGGCCGGGGGGGAGAACGAGCAGTTCTTC. Amino acid sequence: CSAPAGGENEQFF.